The clone carrying this TCR beta chain was observed a handful of times. These data originate in a study of T cells after yellow fever vaccination. The study's findings and limits: Though weaker, the secondary response peaked faster, on day 5 versus 15. Subsequent booster samples again held most clones from primary vaccination (around 96% CD4, about 86% CD8). A limited proportion of clonotypes was detected within both the CD4 and CD8 compartments.

Trimming removed 3 bases at V and 2 bases at J, with 16 bases between. This CDR3 is built from 15 residues. Germline V gene sequence: CDR1 SQVTM, CDR2 ANQGSEA. TCRdb recomputed calls from the 5' RACE reads with MiXCR, one row per CDR3 protein. The sample yields roughly 85,000 distinct CDR3 sequences, about 14% seen once. The TCR sequence derives from a man aged 18 to 30 who received the YFV17D yellow fever vaccine. V usage is TRBV29-1 and J usage is TRBJ2-5, with a possible D match to TRBD1 (5 bases). Here the sequenced sample was CD8+ T cells not binding an NS4B(214-222) dextramer, sorted from PBMCs, taken roughly 20 days after the first yellow fever vaccination. The CDR3 DNA sequence: TGCAGCGTTGATTTTCCGGCAGGGATGCAAGAGACCCAGTACTTC. It yields the protein CSVDFPAGMQETQYF.